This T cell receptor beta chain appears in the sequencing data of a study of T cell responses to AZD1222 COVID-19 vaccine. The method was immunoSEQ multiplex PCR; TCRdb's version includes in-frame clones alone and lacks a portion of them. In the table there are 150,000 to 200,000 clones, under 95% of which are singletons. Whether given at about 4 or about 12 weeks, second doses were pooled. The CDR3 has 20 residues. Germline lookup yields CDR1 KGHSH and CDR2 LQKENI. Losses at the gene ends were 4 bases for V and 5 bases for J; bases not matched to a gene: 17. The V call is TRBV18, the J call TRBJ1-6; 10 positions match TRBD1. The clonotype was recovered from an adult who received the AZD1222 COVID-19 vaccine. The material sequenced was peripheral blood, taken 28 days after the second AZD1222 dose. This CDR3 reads CASSLFSGTGDSGNNSPLHF. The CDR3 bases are TGTGCCAGCTCACTCTTCTCCGGGACAGGGGATTCTGGTAATAATTCACCCCTCCACTTT.